This T cell receptor beta chain is from a study of blood T cell repertoires in COVID-19. Study in general: The United States, Italy and Spain supplied acute and convalescent COVID-19 samples.

CDR1 is SGHTS, CDR2 YDEGEE, per germline. There are 9 residues in the CDR3. V gave up 9 bases and J gave up 5 bases, with 5 bases separating them. TCRdb keeps only in-frame clones here, not all; method: immunoSEQ multiplex PCR. The sample lists under 200,000 clones; roughly 88% were seen once. The rearrangement uses TRBV5-8 and TRBJ2-5; D is possibly TRBD1 (5 bases). The TCR comes from a man younger than 35 with acute or convalescent COVID-19. The specimen sequenced was peripheral blood. CDR3 protein: CATGETQYF. CDR3 DNA: TGTGCCACAGGGGAGACCCAGTACTTC.